This T cell receptor beta chain derives from a study of OX40 agonist ivuxolimab in advanced cancers. Overall study context: Participants, roughly 81% male, averaged about 56 years of age, ranging from roughly 23 to 90. One hepatocellular carcinoma and a couple of cutaneous melanoma patients partially responded.

As concerns this clone: What it recognizes is unknown. An end of the junction differs from the germline gene, which may be a read error.

The CDR3 has 15 residues. Per germline, CDR1 SSHAT and CDR2 FNYEAQ (reference sequence). Study results and limitations: There were, on average, more expanded clones in CD8+ T cells than in CD4+.

The repertoire was sequenced with immunoSEQ multiplex PCR; TCRdb's copy has only in-frame clones and lacks some. This sample has over 65,000 clones; 92% occur once, and the top ten carry about 0.54%. Sequenced material: CD4+ or CD8+ T cells sorted from blood, taken in a trial of the OX40 agonist ivuxolimab. The TCR comes from an adult with an advanced solid tumor such as melanoma, head and neck, liver or kidney cancer. The chain recombines TRBV7-7 with TRBJ2-1; D not certain. The CDR3 sequence is CASSPNPAGDNEQFF. In DNA form, the CDR3 reads TGTGCTAGCAGCCCGAACCCGGCTGGGGACAATGAGCAGTTCTTC. The whole variable domain, filled in from reference TRBV7-7 and TRBJ2-1, reads GAGVSQSPRYKVTKRGQDVTLRCDPISSHATLYWYQQALGQGPEFLTYFNYEAQPDKSGLPSDRFSAERPEGSISTLTIQRTEQRDSAMYRCASSPNPAGDNEQFFGPGTRLTVL.